This TCR beta chain was profiled in a study of blood T cell repertoires in COVID-19. About the study: PBMCs, B-cell-depleted T cells, or T cells provided the cDNA or gDNA that made up the material.

This clone was observed a few times. In the original analysis: Using reference gene primer amplification, nucleated cell counts were estimated. The protocol was immunoSEQ multiplex PCR, while the TCRdb copy is restricted to in-frame clones and leaves out a portion. The D gene and trimming were derived from the DNA, and the V and J assignments and clone size from that table. The sample lists roughly 180,000 clones; approximately 84% were seen once. This clonotype was sampled from a man in his forties who had recovered from COVID-19. Sequencing input: peripheral blood.

The CDR3 sequence: CASSSGRLAGSTDTQYF. CDR3 sequence (DNA): TGTGCCAGCAGCTCCGGAAGACTAGCGGGGAGCACAGATACGCAGTATTTT. The chain carries TRBV11-3 and TRBJ2-3; 11 bases agree with TRBD2. V dropped 4 bases and J dropped 0; count of bases not matched to a gene: 6. The CDR3 has 17 residues. Germline CDR1 is SGHNT and CDR2 is YENEEA. Using reference TRBV11-3 and TRBJ2-3 for the parts outside the CDR3, the full variable domain is EAGVVQSPRYKIIEKKQPVAFWCNPISGHNTLYWYLQNLGQGPELLIRYENEEAVDDSQLPKDRFSAERLKGVDSTLKIQPAELGDSAVYLCASSSGRLAGSTDTQYFGPGTRLTVL.